These T cell receptor beta chains were read from a single sample in a study of T cells in narcolepsy. The data were produced by immunoSEQ multiplex PCR, yet TCRdb's version contains in-frame clones alone and is incomplete. The sample records around 32,000 clones, roughly three quarters being singletons. Source material: CD45RA- memory CD4+ T cells from PBMCs. The receptors were sampled from a human donor with narcolepsy. Each CDR3 is given without its conserved first and last residue.

length	V	J	CDR3
11	TRBV6-6	TRBJ1-1	ASSYSKYTEAF
12	TRBV7-8	TRBJ2-2	ASSSFGATGELF
14	TRBV9	TRBJ2-4	ASSVSDSGQRDIQY
8	TRBV30	TRBJ1-1	AWKAIEAF
8	TRBV5-8	TRBJ1-1	ASSLTGAF
11	TRBV30	TRBJ2-1	AWSDVGSGAQF
13	TRBV11-2	.	ASSHLVAGPYEQY
10	TRBV19	TRBJ2-5	ASRQVGETQY
10	TRBV6-6	TRBJ1-2	ASRRPGTVDT
12	TRBV30	TRBJ1-3	AWTRSNSGNTIY
16	TRBV19	TRBJ2-3	ASSRLASLLGGTDTQY
14	TRBV28	TRBJ2-1	ASSLWVGTAGNEQF
14	TRBV6-5	TRBJ2-2	ASSWSGTSRSGELF
12	TRBV27	TRBJ1-1	ASSLGRSLTEAF
15	TRBV19	TRBJ2-3	ASSILGLGGGTDTQY
12	TRBV10-3	TRBJ2-1	ATTAGTSGNEQF
13	TRBV16	TRBJ2-1	ASSQATSGYNEQF
14	TRBV27	TRBJ2-2	ASSLVDLAGSGELF
14	TRBV7-3	TRBJ2-2	ASSGGLAGATGELF
11	TRBV10-1	TRBJ2-3	ASSESVGQGLY
16	TRBV9	TRBJ2-3	ASSVAGTSGVSTDTQY
14	TRBV7-2	TRBJ2-5	ASSSLPALGGETQY
13	TRBV6-5	TRBJ2-2	ASSSTGLSTGELF
14	TRBV9	TRBJ2-1	ASSVGSDSSYNEQF
11	TRBV23-1	TRBJ1-1	ASSQWLGPEAF